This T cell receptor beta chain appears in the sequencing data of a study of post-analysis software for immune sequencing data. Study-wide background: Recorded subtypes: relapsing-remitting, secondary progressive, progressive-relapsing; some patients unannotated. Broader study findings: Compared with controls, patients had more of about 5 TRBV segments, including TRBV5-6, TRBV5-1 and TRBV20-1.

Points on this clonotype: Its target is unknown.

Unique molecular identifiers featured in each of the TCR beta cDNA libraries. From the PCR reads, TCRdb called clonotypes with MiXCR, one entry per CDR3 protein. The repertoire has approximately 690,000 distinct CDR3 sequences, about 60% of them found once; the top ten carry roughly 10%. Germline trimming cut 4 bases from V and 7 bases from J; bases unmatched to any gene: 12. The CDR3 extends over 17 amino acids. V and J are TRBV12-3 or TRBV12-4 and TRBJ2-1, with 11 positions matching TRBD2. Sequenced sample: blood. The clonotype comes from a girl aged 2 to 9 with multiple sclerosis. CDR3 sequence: CASSYLVAGGRGNEQFF. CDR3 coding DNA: TGTGCCAGCAGTTATCTGGTAGCGGGGGGGCGCGGGAATGAGCAGTTCTTC.